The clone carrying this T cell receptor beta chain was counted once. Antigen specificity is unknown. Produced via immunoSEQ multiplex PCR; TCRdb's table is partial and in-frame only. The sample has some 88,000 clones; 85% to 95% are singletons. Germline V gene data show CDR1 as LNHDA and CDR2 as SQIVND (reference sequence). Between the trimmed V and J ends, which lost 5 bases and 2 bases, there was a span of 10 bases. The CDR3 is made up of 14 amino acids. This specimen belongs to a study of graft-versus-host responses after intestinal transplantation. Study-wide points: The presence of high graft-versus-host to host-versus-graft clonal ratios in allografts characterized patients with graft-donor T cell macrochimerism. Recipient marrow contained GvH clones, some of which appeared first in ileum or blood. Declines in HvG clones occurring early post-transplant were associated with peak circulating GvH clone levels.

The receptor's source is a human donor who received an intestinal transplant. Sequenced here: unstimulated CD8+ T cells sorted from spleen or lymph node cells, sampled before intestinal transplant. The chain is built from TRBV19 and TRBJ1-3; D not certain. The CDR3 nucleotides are TGTGCCAGTAGTTTAATAGGAGCTGGAAACACCATATATTTT. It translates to CASSLIGAGNTIYF.